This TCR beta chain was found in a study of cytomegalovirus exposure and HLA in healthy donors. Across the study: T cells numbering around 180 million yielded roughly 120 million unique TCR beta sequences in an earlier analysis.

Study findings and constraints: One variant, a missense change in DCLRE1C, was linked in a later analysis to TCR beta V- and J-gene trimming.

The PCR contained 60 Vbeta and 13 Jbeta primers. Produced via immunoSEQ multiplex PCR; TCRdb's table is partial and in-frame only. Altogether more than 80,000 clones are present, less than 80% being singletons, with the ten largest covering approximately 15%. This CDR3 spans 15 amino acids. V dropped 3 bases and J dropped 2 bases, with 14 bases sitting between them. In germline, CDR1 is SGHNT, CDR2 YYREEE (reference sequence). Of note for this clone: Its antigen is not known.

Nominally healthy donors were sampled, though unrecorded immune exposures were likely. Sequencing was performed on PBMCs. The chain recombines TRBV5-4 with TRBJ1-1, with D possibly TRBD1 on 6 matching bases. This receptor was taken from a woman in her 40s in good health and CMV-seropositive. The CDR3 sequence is CASSYPDRPNTEAFF. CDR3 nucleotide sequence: TGTGCCAGCAGCTATCCCGACAGGCCCAACACTGAAGCTTTCTTT. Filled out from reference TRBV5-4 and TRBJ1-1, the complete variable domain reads ETGVTQSPTHLIKTRGQQVTLRCSSQSGHNTVSWYQQALGQGPQFIFQYYREEENGRGNFPPRFSGLQFPNYSSELNVNALELDDSALYLCASSYPDRPNTEAFFGQGTRLTVV.